The subject of this entry is one T cell receptor (beta chain). The antigen is unknown. Germline CDR1 is MNHNS and CDR2 is SASEGT. The CDR3 consists of 17 residues. This record belongs to a study of monozygotic twins with inflammatory bowel disease. General study points: Data gave no support to a single strong signal or clonotype associated with IBD.

TCRdb reprocessed the 5' RACE reads and stores each CDR3 protein as one record, lacking DNA. This listing includes tens of thousands of distinct CDR3 sequences. J is TRBJ1-1 and V is TRBV6-1; TCRdb indicates TRBD1, and absent DNA this call remains unverified. The source is a human donor with ulcerative colitis or Crohn's disease, or a healthy co-twin of an affected twin (not recorded which). The specimen sequenced was blood. CDR3 region: CASSNEGGNLGNTEAFF.